Here is one T cell receptor (beta chain) with its context. Which antigen it targets is not known. No qualities accompany the bases; no much larger clone lies one base away. The immunoSEQ Assay, a bias-controlled multiplex PCR, was used to amplify TCRbeta CDR3 regions from genomic DNA. In the source study's methods: The number of nucleated cells in each sample was estimated by amplification of reference gene primers within the assay. To quantify the absolute abundance of each unique TCRbeta CDR3 rearrangement, sequence reads were collapsed and filtered. For each sample, productive Simpson clonality was calculated as the square root of Simpson's diversity index over productive rearrangements. TCRdb holds this immuneACCESS table with in-frame rearrangements only. Some clones are missing; in checked studies, unresolved V genes explain under half, and the rest has no known cause. V and J calls and clone size come straight from that table; D and trimming were deduced from the DNA. The sample table lists some 250,000 clones, approximately 86% of them with a count of one. In total, the top ten clones hold 3% to 3.5% of the sample.

This specimen comes from a study of blood T cell repertoires in COVID-19 (dated by TCRdb to the early 2020s). About the study as a whole: Samples covering the acute and convalescent phases of COVID-19 were provided by collaborators in the United States, Italy and Spain. Subjects who had been exposed to COVID-19, were actively infected with it, or had recovered from it provided the deeply sampled blood TCRbeta repertoires that made up the dataset. Where HLA class I and class II types were available, the types were taken from metadata supplied by the sample provider, not from assay-based typing. A de-identified subject ID, COVID-19 status, age in years and sex were almost always included in the sample metadata. The repertoires were made available in a free public database intended to serve as a resource for research on the immune response to SARS-CoV-2. The prospective study material was composed of cDNA or gDNA derived from T cells, B-cell-depleted T cells, or PBMCs. Samples were obtained from the ongoing ImmuneRACE study (first 160 participants) and from roughly 1,300 subjects provided by 6 global collaborators. Findings and caveats that apply to the study as a whole: The amount of clinical and demographic metadata varied by source and participant and was provided uncurated.

Samples from volunteer blood donors who had recovered from COVID-19 were contributed by a second Seattle source. Collaborating institutions collected whole blood in K2EDTA tubes following their own protocols. For TCRbeta analysis, collaborator samples were shipped as frozen whole blood, as isolated PBMCs, or as DNA extracted from either sample type. Its CDR3 holds 13 amino acids, cysteine through phenylalanine. Solely the CDR3 DNA is kept, with 39 bases framed from the first base. Trimming costs V 9 bases and J 2 bases, and their ends lie 13 bases apart. Based on the germline V gene (reference sequence), the CDR1 and CDR2 sequences are LNHDA and SQIVND.

This receptor was obtained from a woman younger than 45 who had recovered from COVID-19. Material for sequencing was peripheral blood. The chain is assembled from TRBV19 and TRBJ1-2; there is no confident call for the D gene. The bases are TGTGCCAGCGGAGGGTTGATCAACTATGGCTACACCTTC. Its translation reads: CASGGLINYGYTF.